This TCR beta chain was sequenced during a study of blood T cells in healthy people across ages (dated by TCRdb to about 2015). With respect to the entire study: Template switching captured roughly one uniquely barcoded TCR beta cDNA molecule per two T cells in model experiments. Age-related changes in TCR beta repertoire diversity were measured in the study by deep sequencing normalized with unique cDNA molecular identifiers. The donors were divided into four age groups: young (average roughly 17 years), middle-aged (about 39), aged (approximately 62) and long-lived (approximately 74). Donors of different ages were randomly distributed across sequencing lanes to avoid experimental bias. Using the same blood draw, the study looked at two additional independent replicas of 1 million unique cDNA reads for two donors, one aged 18 to 30 and the other aged 80 or older.

Receptor libraries were prepared by 5' RACE. TCRdb shows the sequencer as Illumina HiSeq 2500. A second PCR of about 6 to 12 cycles was run with a J-beta primer mix and a sample-barcoded 5' primer. Each TCR beta cDNA molecule received a unique molecular identifier from a template-switch 5' adaptor carrying 12 random nucleotides. Each sample yielded at least 3 million CDR3-containing paired-end reads. The Mint cDNA synthesis kit, primed by a TRBC-specific oligonucleotide, was used to synthesize first-strand cDNA from all RNA. After uracil-DNA glycosylase treatment, a first 18-cycle PCR used universal primers M1SS and BC2_uni_R on all cDNA. The source study handled its data this way. Each sample was normalized by randomly selecting 1 million high-quality reads, each carrying a distinct molecular identifier. Reads sharing molecular identifiers were discarded rather than binned into consensus sequences. CDR3 identification, clonotype clustering and error correction used MiTCR with a Q25 quality threshold and the strictest error-elimination algorithm. Lower-bound total TCR beta diversity was estimated with a nonparametric unseen species model using Euler transformation. TCRdb reworked the public reads: Q25 trimming with fastp, MiXCR clone assembly, productive beta chains retained. All rows with the same CDR3 protein become a single entry with the most common DNA and genes. These V and J calls are TCRdb output, not the study's own analysis. This sample holds around 1.5 million distinct CDR3 sequences; 45% to 70% were observed only once. Together, the top ten hold roughly 7% of the sample.

Paper-wide results and their limitations: Compared with the aged group, the long-lived group had more naive CD4+ T cells, fewer expanded clones and increased TCR diversity, a pattern suggesting age selection. The percentage of naive T cells measured by flow cytometry correlated strongly with observed TCR beta diversity. Observed TCR beta diversity per million T cells fell roughly linearly with age, and a significant reduction was already apparent by age approximately 40. Donor CMV infection status was unknown, potentially confounding age-related changes in expanded clonotypes. Estimates of total diversity from one million sequenced T cells were regarded as lower bounds and underestimates. Bulk unsorted PBMC profiling prevented conclusive comparison of naive and antigen-experienced compartments.

This clonotype was seen a few times. Which antigen it targets is not known. Base qualities are not provided; no much larger clone lies one nucleotide away. From its cysteine to its phenylalanine, the CDR3 spans 14 amino acids. Left in the record is the CDR3 DNA by itself, 42 bases read in frame from the first base. The junction carries 11 bases between V and J, which are trimmed by 2 bases and 6 bases respectively. The germline V gene sets CDR1 to MGHDK and CDR2 to SYGVNS. The 39 donors, aged about 6 to 95 years, were systemically healthy Caucasian individuals from Russia. About 10 milliliters of peripheral blood were collected from each donor into EDTA-treated Vacutainer tubes. Ficoll-Paque density-gradient centrifugation was used to isolate PBMCs, with at least 6 million obtained per sample. Total RNA was extracted from PBMCs with Trizol reagent, with at least 5 micrograms obtained per sample. Naive CD45RAhigh/CD27high T cell percentages were measured by flow cytometry on a PBMC aliquot from every donor.

The rearranged chain carries TRBV25-1 and TRBJ2-1; possibly the D gene is TRBD1, per 5 matching bases. Sequencing was performed on blood. The source is a man in his late teens or twenties in good health. Read as DNA, the sequence is TGTGCCAGCAGTGAAGAAGGGGCCATCAATGAGCAGTTCTTC. It translates to CASSEEGAINEQFF.